The following is a T cell receptor beta chain sequence with its context. This sample is part of a study of shared clonotypes between healthy human individuals. This table comes from immunoSEQ multiplex PCR, and its TCRdb copy is limited to in-frame clones, with some not included. The table shows about 2 million clones, with less than 95% occurring only once. Positively selected for CCR7, the CD45RO-negative cells used as naive CD8 cells excluded terminally differentiated effector memory CD45RA+ cells. From germline, CDR1 is ENHRY and CDR2 SYGVKD. The CDR3 is 15 residues long. The V segment lost 11 bases and the J segment 0 bases; nucleotides outside the gene matches: 11.

The sequencing sample was made of naive CD8+ T cells sorted from blood. This sequence originates from a man in his late teens or twenties in good health. The rearrangement uses TRBV10-3 and TRBJ1-1; 8 bases fit TRBD1. The CDR3 sequence is CAAAGQGSMNTEAFF. In DNA form, the CDR3 reads TGTGCCGCAGCCGGACAGGGTTCCATGAACACTGAAGCTTTCTTT.